The 4 T cell receptor beta chains below all came from one sample that was sequenced in a study of T-cell reconstitution after alpha-beta-depleted transplantation in children. Using unique molecular identifiers, the investigators prepared the TCRbeta library. Using its own MiXCR run on the PCR reads, TCRdb lists one record per CDR3 protein. The sample records about 580,000 distinct CDR3 sequences, about 23% being singletons. Sequenced here: PBMCs, mostly from graft donor cells, sampled 360 days after TCRalphabeta/CD19-depleted stem cell transplant. All receptors derive from a boy in the first two years of life who had a stem cell transplant for acute myeloid leukemia, so the T cells may come from the graft donor.

This clonotype was observed once. It may be a read error: a sequence one base away is much more abundant. The final CDR3 position lacks the conserved phenylalanine or tryptophan, pointing to a likely read error. The rearrangement uses TRBV6-1 and TRBJ1-2; 9 bases align to TRBD1. V lost 6 bases to trimming and J lost 2 bases; unmatched junction nucleotides: 7. The CDR3 spans 15 residues. From germline, CDR1 is MNHNS and CDR2 SASEGT. CDR3 protein: CASRDPGQGNYGYTY. Written as DNA, the CDR3 is TGTGCCAGCAGGGACCCGGGACAGGGAAACTATGGCTACACCTAC.

This chain joins TRBV18 and TRBJ2-7; 8 nucleotides align to TRBD1. The germline V gene encodes CDR1 KGHSH and CDR2 LQKENI. The ends lost 3 bases at V and 3 bases at J; junction bases unmatched: 10. There are 16 residues in the CDR3. The CDR3 loop is CASSPITPGQVYEQYF. CDR3 bases: TGTGCCAGCTCACCTATCACTCCGGGACAGGTCTACGAGCAGTACTTC.

J is TRBJ2-1 and V is TRBV5-4, with no clear D. CDR1 is SGHNT and CDR2 is YYREEE in the germline V gene (reference sequence). The CDR3 consists of 13 residues. V was pared by 2 bases and J by 2 bases, with 5 bases between. This CDR3 is CASSLYTYNEQFF. CDR3 sequence (DNA): TGTGCCAGCAGCTTATATACCTACAATGAGCAGTTCTTC.

This clonotype was detected only a few times. The J gene is TRBJ2-1, the V gene TRBV4-3, with TRBD1 matching 7 bases. The germline gives CDR1 LGHNA, CDR2 YSLEER. The CDR3 spans 13 residues. With 3 bases clipped from V and 9 bases from J, the junction kept 5 bases outside the gene matches. The CDR3 loop reads CASSHEGAREQFF. CDR3 nucleotides: TGCGCCAGCAGCCACGAGGGGGCGCGTGAGCAGTTCTTC.